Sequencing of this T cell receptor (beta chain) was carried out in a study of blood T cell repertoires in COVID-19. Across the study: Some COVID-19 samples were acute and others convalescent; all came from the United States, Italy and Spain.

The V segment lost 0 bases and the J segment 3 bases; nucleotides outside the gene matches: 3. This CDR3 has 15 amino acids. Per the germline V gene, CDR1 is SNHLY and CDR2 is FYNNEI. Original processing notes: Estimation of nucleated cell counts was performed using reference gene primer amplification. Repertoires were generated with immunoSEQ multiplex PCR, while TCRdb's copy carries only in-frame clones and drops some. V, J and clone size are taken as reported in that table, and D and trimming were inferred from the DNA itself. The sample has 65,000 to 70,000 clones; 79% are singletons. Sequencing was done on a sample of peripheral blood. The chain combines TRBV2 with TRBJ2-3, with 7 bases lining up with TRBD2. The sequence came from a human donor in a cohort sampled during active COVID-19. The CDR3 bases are TGTGCCAGCAGTGAAGCGGCTAGCGGAACAGATACGCAGTATTTT. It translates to CASSEAASGTDTQYF.